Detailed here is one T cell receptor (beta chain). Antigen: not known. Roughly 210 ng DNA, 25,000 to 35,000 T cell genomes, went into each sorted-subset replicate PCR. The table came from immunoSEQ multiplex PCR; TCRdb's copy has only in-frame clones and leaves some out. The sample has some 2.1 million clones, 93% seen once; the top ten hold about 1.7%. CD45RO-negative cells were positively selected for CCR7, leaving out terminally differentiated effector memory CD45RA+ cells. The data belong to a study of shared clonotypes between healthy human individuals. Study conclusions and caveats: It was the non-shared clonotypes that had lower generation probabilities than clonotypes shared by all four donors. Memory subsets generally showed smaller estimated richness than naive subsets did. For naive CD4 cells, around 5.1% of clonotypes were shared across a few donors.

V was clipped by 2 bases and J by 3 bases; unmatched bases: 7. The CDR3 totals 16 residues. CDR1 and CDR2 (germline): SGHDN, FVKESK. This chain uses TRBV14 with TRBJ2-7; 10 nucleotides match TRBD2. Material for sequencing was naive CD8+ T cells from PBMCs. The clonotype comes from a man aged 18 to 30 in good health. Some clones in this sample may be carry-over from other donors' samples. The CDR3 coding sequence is TGTGCCAGCAGCCAACTTACTAGCGGGAAACTCTACGAGCAGTACTTC. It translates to CASSQLTSGKLYEQYF.